This T cell receptor (beta chain) was sequenced during a study of blood T cell repertoires in COVID-19. On the study more broadly: From T cells, B-cell-depleted T cells, or PBMCs came the material, which was cDNA or gDNA.

Original processing methods: Amplifying reference gene primers gave estimates of nucleated cell counts. Clones were sequenced by immunoSEQ multiplex PCR, and TCRdb holds only the in-frame ones, with some missing. D and trimming were read from the DNA, whereas the V and J calls and clone size are those reported in that table. The table records roughly 100,000 clones, more than 80% of them present only once. Source material: peripheral blood. The origin of this receptor is a woman aged 60-75 years with acute or convalescent COVID-19.

The CDR3 coding sequence is TGTGCCAGCAGCCAAGCTAATTTTGGAAACACCATATATTTT. Translating gives CASSQANFGNTIYF. V gene TRBV14 combines with J gene TRBJ1-3; D unclear. Germline loops: CDR1 SGHDN, CDR2 FVKESK. V gave up 1 base and J gave up 3 bases, with 7 bases separating them. The length of the CDR3 is 14 residues.